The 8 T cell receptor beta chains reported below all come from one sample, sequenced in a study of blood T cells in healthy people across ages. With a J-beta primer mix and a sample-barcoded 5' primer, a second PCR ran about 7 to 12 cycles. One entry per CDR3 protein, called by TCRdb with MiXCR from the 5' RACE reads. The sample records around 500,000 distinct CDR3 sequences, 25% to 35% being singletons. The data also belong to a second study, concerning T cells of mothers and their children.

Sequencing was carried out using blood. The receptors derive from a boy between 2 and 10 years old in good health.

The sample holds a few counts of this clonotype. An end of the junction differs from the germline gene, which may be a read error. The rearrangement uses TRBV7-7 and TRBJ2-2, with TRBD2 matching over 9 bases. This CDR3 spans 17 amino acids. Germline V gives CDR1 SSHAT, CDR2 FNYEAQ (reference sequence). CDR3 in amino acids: CASSPELLAGVTGELFF. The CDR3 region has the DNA TGTGCTAGCAGCCCCGAATTGTTAGCGGGAGTCACCGGGGAGCTGTTTTTT.

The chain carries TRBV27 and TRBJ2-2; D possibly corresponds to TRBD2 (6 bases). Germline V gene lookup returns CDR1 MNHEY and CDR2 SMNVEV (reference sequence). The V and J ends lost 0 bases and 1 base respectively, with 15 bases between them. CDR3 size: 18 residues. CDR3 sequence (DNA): TGTGCCAGCAGTTTATCGATCGGGAGCAGGGTGAACACCGGGGAGCTGTTTTTT. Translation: CASSLSIGSRVNTGELFF.

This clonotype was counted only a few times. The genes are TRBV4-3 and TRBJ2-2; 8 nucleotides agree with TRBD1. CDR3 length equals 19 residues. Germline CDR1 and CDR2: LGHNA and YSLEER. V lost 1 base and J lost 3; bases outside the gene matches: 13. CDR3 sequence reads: CASSQVPRIQGAYTGELFF. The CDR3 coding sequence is TGCGCCAGCAGCCAAGTACCGCGAATTCAGGGGGCATACACCGGGGAGCTGTTTTTT.

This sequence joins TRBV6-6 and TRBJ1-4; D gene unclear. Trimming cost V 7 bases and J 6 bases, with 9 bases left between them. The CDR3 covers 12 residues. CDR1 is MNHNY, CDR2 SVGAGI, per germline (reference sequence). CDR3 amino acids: CASTRADEKLFF. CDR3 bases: TGTGCCAGCACCCGGGCGGATGAAAAACTGTTTTTT.

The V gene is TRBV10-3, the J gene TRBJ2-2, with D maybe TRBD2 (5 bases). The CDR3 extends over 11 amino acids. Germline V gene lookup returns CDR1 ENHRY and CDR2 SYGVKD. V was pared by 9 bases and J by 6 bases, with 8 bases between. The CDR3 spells CAMGEPGELFF. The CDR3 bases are TGTGCCATGGGAGAACCCGGGGAGCTGTTTTTT.

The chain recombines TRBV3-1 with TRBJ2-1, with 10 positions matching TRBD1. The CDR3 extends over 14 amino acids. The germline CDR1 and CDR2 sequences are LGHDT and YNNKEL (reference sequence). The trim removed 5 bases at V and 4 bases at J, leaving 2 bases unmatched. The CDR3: CASSDRGPYNEQFF. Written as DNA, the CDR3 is TGTGCCAGCAGCGACAGGGGGCCTTACAATGAGCAGTTCTTC.

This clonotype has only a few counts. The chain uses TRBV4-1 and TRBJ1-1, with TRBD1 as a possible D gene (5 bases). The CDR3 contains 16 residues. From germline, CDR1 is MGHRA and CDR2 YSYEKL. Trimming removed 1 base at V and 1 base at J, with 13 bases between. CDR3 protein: CASSQVAGLTNTEAFF. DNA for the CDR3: TGCGCCAGCAGCCAAGTTGCGGGACTAACGAACACTGAAGCTTTCTTT.

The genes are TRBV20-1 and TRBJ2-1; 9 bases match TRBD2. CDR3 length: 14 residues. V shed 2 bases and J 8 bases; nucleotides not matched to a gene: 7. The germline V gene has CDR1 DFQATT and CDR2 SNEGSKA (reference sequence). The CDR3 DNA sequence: TGCAGTGCTAGAAATTTTAGCGGGAGCGATGAGCAGTTCTTC. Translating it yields CSARNFSGSDEQFF.